This T cell receptor (beta chain) was captured in a study of blood T cell repertoires in COVID-19. Across the study: Samples came from the United States, Italy and Spain, spanning acute and convalescent COVID-19.

The protocol was immunoSEQ multiplex PCR, while the TCRdb copy is restricted to in-frame clones and leaves out a portion. The data contain approximately 110,000 clones, roughly 83% of them singletons. This CDR3 has 12 residues. Deletions cut 8 bases from V and 8 bases from J, with 10 bases between. Germline values: CDR1 MNHEY, CDR2 SVGAGI. Source material: peripheral blood. This rearrangement joins TRBV6-5 to TRBJ1-6; TRBD1 might be the D (6 bases). This receptor was taken from a human donor in a cohort sampled during active COVID-19. The DNA for the CDR3 is TGTGCCAGCGCGGGGGGCTATTCACCCCTCCACTTT. Translated, it gives CASAGGYSPLHF.